This T cell receptor beta chain was identified in a study of cytomegalovirus exposure and HLA in healthy donors. In germline, CDR1 is ENHRY, CDR2 SYGVKD. V lost 7 bases and J lost 2, with 15 bases in between. This CDR3 spans 16 amino acids. Generated by immunoSEQ multiplex PCR, the TCRdb table keeps only in-frame clones and is missing some. The profile shows some 150,000 clones, approximately 86% of them singletons. This clonotype was sampled from a woman aged 18-29 years in good health and CMV-seropositive. Sequencing used PBMCs. This chain uses TRBV10-3 with TRBJ1-6, with D perhaps TRBD1 (6 bases). In DNA form, the CDR3 reads TGTGCCATCAAAGCAGGGGATAGGGCCTATAATTCACCCCTCCACTTT. Protein: CAIKAGDRAYNSPLHF.